Below are 8 T cell receptor beta chains sequenced from a single sample in a study of patients and donors after allogeneic stem cell transplantation. MiXCR, applied by TCRdb to the RT-PCR reads, yields one record per CDR3 protein. The sample lists almost 90,000 distinct CDR3 sequences, around 5% occurring once. Source material: blood, either unsorted or a sorted T cell fraction (not recorded which). Source of these receptors: a human donor who was either an allogeneic HSCT recipient or a stem cell or donor lymphocyte infusion donor (not recorded which). It is not recorded whose cells these are; they may come from a transplant donor.

This clonotype occurred many times. The rearrangement links TRBV10-2 to TRBJ2-5, with TRBD2 identical over 9 bases. Germline V gene lookup returns CDR1 WSHSY and CDR2 SAAADI. The CDR3 contains 16 residues. V gave up 3 bases and J gave up 1 base; unmatched junction bases: 6. CDR3 coding DNA: TGCGCCAGCAGTGATCTGGAGCGGGGGGCCCAAGAGACCCAGTACTTC. It codes for CASSDLERGAQETQYF.

This clonotype appeared many times. This chain uses TRBV24-1 with TRBJ2-1; either TRBD1 or TRBD2 may supply D (7 bases each). Germline V gives CDR1 KGHDR, CDR2 SFDVKD. Trimming removed 5 bases at V and 8 bases at J, with 15 bases between. This CDR3 is built from 14 residues. In nucleotides, the CDR3 is TGTGCCACCAGTGCCATGGGAGGGGGCCATGAGCAGTTCTTC. This codes for CATSAMGGGHEQFF.

V usage is TRBV7-3 and J usage is TRBJ2-1; 7 bases map to TRBD2. Germline V lookup: CDR1 SGHTA, CDR2 FQGTGA. CDR3 size: 18 residues. V gave up 1 base and J gave up 6 bases; unmatched junction bases: 15. For the CDR3, the DNA is TGTGCCAGCAGCTTAATAGTCGTTGAGGGAGGGTCCGCCAATGAGCAGTTCTTC. Translated: CASSLIVVEGGSANEQFF.

The sample holds many counts of this clonotype. The chain is built from TRBV4-2 and TRBJ2-2; D unresolved. The CDR3 is 16 residues long. Germline V gives CDR1 LGHNA, CDR2 YNFKEQ. V lost 3 bases to trimming and J lost 2 bases, with 13 bases between them. The CDR3 nucleotides read TGTGCCAGCAGCCACGTCGTGGCAGAAAACACCGGGGAGCTGTTTTTT. Amino acids: CASSHVVAENTGELFF.

In its sample, this clonotype was seen many times. The chain links TRBV25-1 to TRBJ1-2, with D perhaps TRBD1 (6 bases). CDR3 length: 16 residues. CDR1 is MGHDK and CDR2 is SYGVNS in the germline V gene. V lost 4 bases and J lost 3, with 18 bases in between. The CDR3 region has the DNA TGTGCCAGCAGTGTGAGCAGGGGCAACCTCGACTATGGCTACACCTTC. This codes for CASSVSRGNLDYGYTF.

This clonotype was seen many times. The chain has TRBV19 and TRBJ2-3; a possible D gene is TRBD1 (6 bases). The V end was cut by 2 bases, the J end by 0 bases, with 21 bases between. The CDR3 extends over 19 amino acids. CDR1 and CDR2 from the germline V gene are LNHDA and SQIVND (reference sequence). The CDR3: CASSIRGIRDPLSTDTQYF. For the CDR3, the DNA is TGTGCCAGTAGTATAAGGGGGATCCGAGACCCGTTAAGCACAGATACGCAGTATTTT.

This clonotype appeared many times. The chain links TRBV20-1 to TRBJ1-1; D is ambiguous. This CDR3 has 13 amino acids. CDR1 is DFQATT and CDR2 is SNEGSKA in the germline V gene (reference sequence). CDR3 DNA: TGCAGCGCACAATGGACGATGGGGACTGAAGCTTTCTTT. It yields the protein CSAQWTMGTEAFF.

This clonotype came up many times. V gene TRBV14 combines with J gene TRBJ1-2; D remains unclear. The CDR3 sequence is 15 residues long. CDR1 is SGHDN and CDR2 is FVKESK in the germline V gene. The V gene lost 0 bases and the J gene lost 3 bases, with 11 bases spanning the gap. CDR3 bases: TGTGCCAGCAGCCAAGATCTGGCCAGACACTATGGCTACACCTTC. Its translation is CASSQDLARHYGYTF.